This TCR beta chain appears in the sequencing data of a study of patients with pleural tuberculosis. CDR3 length: 16 amino acids. Trimming took 4 bases from V and 5 from J, leaving 20 bases between them. CDR1 and CDR2 (germline): LGHNA, YNFKEQ. MiXCR, applied by TCRdb to the reads, yields one record per CDR3 protein. The table lists some 48,000 distinct CDR3 sequences, less than 8% of them singletons, with around 15% in the top ten. This clonotype occurred many times. The receptor was isolated from a human donor with pleural tuberculosis. This chain joins TRBV4-2 and TRBJ1-2; D possibly corresponds to TRBD1 (6 bases). The chain's CDR3 is CASSPPGGQSLYGYTF. CDR3 coding DNA: TGTGCCAGCAGCCCTCCCGGGGGGCAAAGTCTTTATGGCTACACCTTC.